The rows below give T cell receptor beta chains drawn from one sample of a study of PD-1 blockade in classical Hodgkin lymphoma. Clones were read by immunoSEQ multiplex PCR, and TCRdb kept only the in-frame ones, dropping some. Counted here are 70,000 or so clones, 85% to 95% occurring once; the ten biggest clones make up less than 3.5%. Sequencing used peripheral blood mononuclear cells (PBMCs). The receptors originated from a human donor with classical Hodgkin lymphoma. CDR3s include the opening cysteine and the closing phenylalanine or tryptophan. The D gene is left open where the match is weak. The size entry is marked missing in some rows and otherwise reads once, few, many or a size class.

NA	NA	16	TRBJ1-6	TRBV11-1	CASSSLGSSYNSPLHF	TGTGCCAGCAGCTCCCTTGGGAGCTCCTATAATTCACCCCTCCACTTT
NA	NA	14	TRBJ1-2	TRBV11-2	CASSQTRRGYGYTF	TGTGCCAGCAGCCAAACTCGGCGTGGCTATGGCTACACCTTC
NA	NA	19	TRBJ1-4	TRBV19	CASNSKRTDVKSSNEKLFF	TGTGCCAGTAACTCCAAGAGGACAGACGTCAAATCTTCTAATGAAAAACTGTTTTTT
NA	TRBD1	15	TRBJ1-5	TRBV28	CASSSQGAGNQPQHF	TGTGCCAGCAGTTCCCAGGGGGCGGGCAATCAGCCCCAGCATTTT
few	NA	14	TRBJ2-1	TRBV7-9	CASSPNGRGDEQFF	TGTGCCAGCAGCCCTAACGGGAGAGGAGATGAGCAGTTCTTC
NA	NA	15	TRBJ2-3	TRBV29-1	CSATWWGDFTDTQYF	TGCAGCGCCACCTGGTGGGGGGACTTCACAGATACGCAGTATTTT
NA	TRBD2	17	TRBJ2-5	TRBV7-7	CASSSTRGASGLETQYF	TGTGCCAGCAGCTCGACGAGGGGCGCTAGCGGTCTAGAGACCCAGTACTTC
NA	NA	12	TRBJ1-1	TRBV6-1	CASSETEFAAFF	TGTGCCAGCAGTGAAACGGAGTTCGCTGCTTTCTTT
NA	NA	12	TRBJ2-7	TRBV7-8	CASSLERGGQYF	TGTGCCAGCAGCTTAGAGAGGGGGGGGCAGTACTTC
NA	NA	13	TRBJ2-7	TRBV28	CASTDSLEVEQYF	TGTGCCAGCACCGACAGCCTAGAAGTCGAGCAGTACTTC
NA	NA	13	TRBJ2-2	TRBV10-1	CASSGFLAGELFF	TGCGCCAGCAGTGGGTTCCTGGCCGGGGAGCTGTTTTTT
NA	TRBD1	15	TRBJ2-7	TRBV7-2	CASSSVRDRGYEQYF	TGTGCCAGCAGCTCGGTCCGGGACAGGGGCTACGAGCAGTACTTC
NA	NA	17	TRBJ2-1	TRBV10-3	CAIRTGGIKTLETEQFF	TGTGCCATCAGGACAGGCGGGATCAAAACCCTAGAGACTGAGCAGTTCTTC
NA	TRBD2	11	TRBJ2-1	TRBV2	CASSGEGPQFF	TGTGCCAGCAGTGGGGAGGGCCCGCAGTTCTTC
NA	NA	13	TRBJ2-5	TRBV18	CASSSGARETQYF	TGTGCCAGCTCGTCAGGGGCTCGAGAGACCCAGTACTTC
NA	NA	15	TRBJ2-7	TRBV7-2	CASSSRDSIAYEQYF	TGTGCCAGCAGCTCCCGGGACTCCATAGCCTACGAGCAGTACTTC
NA	TRBD2	17	TRBJ2-3	TRBV5-1	CASSLDSGGSSTDTQYF	TGCGCCAGCAGCTTGGACAGCGGGGGGTCGAGCACAGATACGCAGTATTTT
NA	NA	13	TRBJ2-7	TRBV2	CASSGAISYEQYF	TGTGCCAGCAGTGGGGCCATCTCCTACGAGCAGTACTTC
NA	NA	15	TRBJ1-1	TRBV5-1	CASRSESGGLTEAFF	TGCGCCAGCAGATCCGAAAGCGGGGGGCTCACTGAAGCTTTCTTT
NA	TRBD2	15	TRBJ2-3	TRBV11-2	CASRLSGGRTDTQYF	TGTGCCAGCAGGTTAAGCGGGGGGCGCACAGATACGCAGTATTTT
NA	TRBD1	14	TRBJ1-1	TRBV19	CATAADRVNTEAFF	TGTGCCACCGCCGCGGACAGGGTGAACACTGAAGCTTTCTTT
once	TRBD1	17	TRBJ2-1	TRBV7-8	CASSLFDRQGPYNEQFF	TGTGCCAGCAGCTTATTCGATAGACAGGGCCCCTACAATGAGCAGTTCTTC
NA	TRBD1	10	TRBJ1-1	TRBV7-9	CASSLGTGIF	TGTGCCAGCAGCTTGGGGACAGGTATCTTT
NA	NA	16	TRBJ2-3	TRBV15	CATTSDQKTSTDTQYF	TGTGCCACCACCTCGGACCAAAAGACTAGCACAGATACGCAGTATTTT
NA	TRBD1	13	TRBJ2-1	TRBV10-3	CATGQGAMDEQFF	TGTGCCACCGGACAGGGGGCGATGGATGAGCAGTTCTTC
NA	TRBD1	16	TRBJ2-2	TRBV19	CASSIDGTGLIGELFF	TGTGCCAGTAGTATAGATGGGACAGGGTTAATCGGGGAGCTGTTTTTT
NA	NA	14	TRBJ2-5	TRBV7-9	CASSAGTMQETQYF	TGTGCCAGCAGCGCCGGGACGATGCAAGAGACCCAGTACTTC
NA	TRBD1	16	TRBJ1-1	TRBV10-3	CAISESRLTGGTEAFF	TGTGCCATCAGTGAGTCGCGACTTACAGGGGGCACTGAAGCTTTCTTT
once	NA	15	TRBJ2-1	TRBV5-5	CASSLDGTRYNEQFF	TGTGCCAGCAGCTTGGACGGGACAAGGTACAATGAGCAGTTCTTC
NA	TRBD2	16	TRBJ2-1	TRBV7-9	CASSLRESENYNEQFF	TGTGCCAGCAGCTTGCGGGAGTCCGAGAACTACAATGAGCAGTTCTTC
NA	NA	16	TRBJ2-7	TRBV7-9	CASSLGAGPVSYEQYF	TGTGCCAGCAGCTTAGGTGCAGGTCCGGTGTCCTACGAGCAGTACTTC
NA	TRBD1	16	TRBJ1-2	TRBV4-1	CASSQDRDSSFYGYTF	TGCGCCAGCAGCCAAGACAGGGACAGTTCATTCTATGGCTACACCTTC
NA	NA	13	TRBJ1-2	TRBV6-6	CASSSGPFYGYTF	TGTGCCAGCAGTTCCGGCCCCTTCTATGGCTACACCTTC
NA	TRBD1	15	TRBJ1-1	TRBV15	CATSRVNRGNTEAFF	TGTGCCACCAGCAGAGTCAACAGGGGGAACACTGAAGCTTTCTTT
NA	NA	15	TRBJ2-3	TRBV6-5	CASSYSIGDHDTQYF	TGTGCCAGCAGTTACTCGATTGGGGATCATGATACGCAGTATTTT
NA	TRBD2	14	TRBJ2-1	TRBV29-1	CSAVGTSQYNEQFF	TGCAGCGCCGTGGGGACTAGTCAATACAATGAGCAGTTCTTC
NA	NA	13	TRBJ1-2	TRBV7-9	CASSLGAAYGYTF	TGTGCCAGCAGCTTAGGGGCCGCCTATGGCTACACCTTC
NA	TRBD2	16	TRBJ2-1	TRBV29-1	CSVEGGGRATYNEQFF	TGCAGCGTGGAGGGTGGCGGGAGGGCCACCTACAATGAGCAGTTCTTC
NA	NA	13	TRBJ2-1	TRBV15	CATSRERSHEQFF	TGTGCCACCAGCAGAGAGCGGAGTCATGAGCAGTTCTTC
NA	NA	13	TRBJ1-1	TRBV6-5	CASTPWEGTEAFF	TGTGCCAGCACTCCCTGGGAGGGTACTGAAGCTTTCTTT
NA	NA	13	TRBJ2-2	TRBV6-6	CASRISNTGELFF	TGTGCCAGCAGGATATCCAACACCGGGGAGCTGTTTTTT
NA	NA	12	TRBJ2-3	TRBV6-1	CASSATENTQYF	TGTGCCAGCAGTGCCACAGAAAATACGCAGTATTTT
NA	TRBD2	15	TRBJ2-3	TRBV11-3	CASSFGGGVTDTQYF	TGTGCCAGCAGCTTTGGCGGGGGGGTCACAGATACGCAGTATTTT
NA	TRBD1	16	TRBJ2-7	TRBV5-8	CASSLEGRQGAYEQYF	TGTGCCAGCAGCTTGGAGGGGAGACAGGGCGCCTACGAGCAGTACTTC
NA	NA	11	TRBJ1-1	TRBV19	CASALNTEAFF	TGTGCCAGTGCATTGAACACTGAAGCTTTCTTT
once	NA	16	TRBJ2-5	TRBV9	CASSARSRGPQETQYF	TGTGCCAGCAGCGCCCGTTCAAGGGGCCCTCAAGAGACCCAGTACTTC
NA	TRBD1	11	TRBJ2-1	TRBV29-1	CSVDRGHEQFF	TGCAGCGTTGACAGGGGGCATGAGCAGTTCTTC
NA	NA	15	TRBJ2-5	TRBV27	CASSLWEGARETQYF	TGTGCCAGCAGTTTATGGGAGGGGGCTCGGGAGACCCAGTACTTC
few	NA	15	TRBJ1-3	TRBV6-5	CASSYSWQGGNTIYF	TGTGCCAGCAGTTACAGTTGGCAGGGTGGAAACACCATATATTTT
NA	NA	14	TRBJ1-1	TRBV21-1	CASSNGRMNTEAFF	TGTGCCAGCAGCAATGGCAGGATGAACACTGAAGCTTTCTTT
NA	NA	16	TRBJ2-3	TRBV6-6	CASSRSVGQSTDTQYF	TGTGCCAGCAGTCGCTCGGTAGGACAAAGCACAGATACGCAGTATTTT
NA	NA	13	TRBJ2-3	TRBV5-4	CASSLYSTDTQYF	TGTGCCAGCAGCTTGTATTCCACAGATACGCAGTATTTT
NA	NA	12	TRBJ1-5	TRBV29-1	CSVGGGNQPQHF	TGCAGCGTTGGGGGGGGCAATCAGCCCCAGCATTTT
NA	TRBD1	15	TRBJ1-2	TRBV7-9	CASSPPTGWVYGYTF	TGTGCCAGCAGCCCGCCGACAGGGTGGGTCTATGGCTACACCTTC
NA	NA	14	TRBJ2-2	TRBV18	CASSPNQNTGELFF	TGTGCCAGCTCACCCAATCAGAACACCGGGGAGCTGTTTTTT
NA	NA	16	TRBJ1-4	TRBV30	CAWSRQSGGTNEKLFF	TGTGCCTGGAGTCGACAGTCCGGGGGAACTAATGAAAAACTGTTTTTT